The rows below give T cell receptor beta chains drawn from one sample of a study of T cell responses to AZD1222 COVID-19 vaccine. Assay: immunoSEQ multiplex PCR; the TCRdb copy retains only in-frame clones and omits some. The table has 120,000 or so clones, approximately 88% seen once. The sequencing here drew on peripheral blood, taken on day 0 of AZD1222 vaccination. The receptors originated from an adult in good health. The CDR3 runs from the conserved cysteine through the conserved F or W. The order of the fields is clone size, V gene, J gene, D gene, CDR3 DNA, CDR3 protein. D genes are given only for firm matches. A clone size is listed for some rows: how often the clone was seen (once, few, many), or a class if it is expanded.

>.|TRBV6-5|TRBJ1-5|.
TGTGCCAGCAGTTACGACAGGAGGGGGAATCAGCCCCAGCATTTT
CASSYDRRGNQPQHF
>.|TRBV5-5|TRBJ1-3|TRBD1
TGTGCCAGCAGCCAGGGACAGGGGGCCGGAAACACCATATATTTT
CASSQGQGAGNTIYF
>.|TRBV3-1/TRBV3-2|TRBJ1-5|.
TGTGCCAGCAGCGCCACGTTGGACGGGCAGCCCCAGCATTTT
CASSATLDGQPQHF
>once|TRBV6-2/TRBV6-3|TRBJ2-3|.
TGTGCCAGCAGTCCCCAGGGTCAAGATACGCAGTATTTT
CASSPQGQDTQYF
>.|TRBV5-6|TRBJ1-1|TRBD1
TGTGCCAGTCAGGGGGCGACCACTGAAGCTTTCTTT
CASQGATTEAFF
>.|TRBV11-2|TRBJ1-6|.
TGTGCCAGCAAGTCCGGGAATTCCTATAATTCACCCCTCCACTTT
CASKSGNSYNSPLHF
>.|TRBV7-3|TRBJ2-3|TRBD2
TGTGCCAGCAGCTTGGGGCGGGGGGCCACAGATACGCAGTATTTT
CASSLGRGATDTQYF
>few|TRBV6-6|TRBJ2-1|TRBD2
TGTGCCAGCAGCCATCCGACTAGCGGGGGGGAAGTATCTTCCTACAATGAGCAGTTCTTC
CASSHPTSGGEVSSYNEQFF
>.|TRBV16|TRBJ1-2|.
TGTGCCAGCAGCCAAGGTTCGGTGGCAAACTATGGCTACACCTTC
CASSQGSVANYGYTF
>.|TRBV19|TRBJ1-2|.
TGTGCCAGCGACTCCGAGGACAGAAGAGGTGGCTACACCTTC
CASDSEDRRGGYTF
>.|TRBV3-1/TRBV3-2|TRBJ1-4|.
TGTGCCAGCAGCCTAACAGGGCATGGGGTACTGTTTTTT
CASSLTGHGVLFF
>.|TRBV6-5|TRBJ1-2|.
TGTGCCAGCAACCCCGGCCATGGCGGCTACACCTTC
CASNPGHGGYTF
>.|TRBV6-2/TRBV6-3|TRBJ1-5|.
TGTGCCAGCGGCCAGGGCAATCAGCCCCAGCATTTT
CASGQGNQPQHF
>.|TRBV2|TRBJ1-1|.
TGTGCCAGCAGTGGGGGGGACACTGAAGCTTTCTTT
CASSGGDTEAFF
>.|TRBV19|TRBJ2-2|.
TGTGCCAGTAGTATCTCCCGAGCCGCCGGGGAGCTGTTTTTT
CASSISRAAGELFF
>.|TRBV6-5|TRBJ1-1|.
TGTGCCAGCAGAGTGGGGTTGTACACTGAAGCTTTCTTT
CASRVGLYTEAFF
>.|TRBV3-1/TRBV3-2|TRBJ1-2|.
TGTGCCAGCAGCAACCGACAAGAAGGCTACACCTTC
CASSNRQEGYTF
>.|TRBV15|TRBJ1-2|TRBD1
TGTGCCACCAGCAGTGAAATTACAGGGGAAGGCTACACCTTC
CATSSEITGEGYTF
>.|TRBV4-1|TRBJ2-5|TRBD2
TGCGCCAGCAGCCAAGAATACGGGAGGGAGACCCAGTACTTC
CASSQEYGRETQYF
>.|TRBV6-5|TRBJ2-5|TRBD1
TGTGCCAGCAGTTACCTGGAAGACAGGGCCAAGACCCAGTACTTC
CASSYLEDRAKTQYF
>.|TRBV2|TRBJ1-1|.
TGTGCCAGCAGTGAACAGGAGAACACTGAAGCTTTCTTT
CASSEQENTEAFF
>once|TRBV19|TRBJ2-1|TRBD1
TGTGCCAGTAGACCGCCCGGGACAGGGGGCTATGAGCAGTTCTTC
CASRPPGTGGYEQFF
>.|TRBV19|TRBJ1-1|.
TGTGCCAGGTCAAGGGGTTTTGGCACTGAAGCTTTCTTT
CARSRGFGTEAFF
>.|TRBV9|TRBJ1-6|.
TGTGCCAGCAGCGTAGTATTCCCTAGCGGGGGGCGGGATAATTCACCCCTCCACTTT
CASSVVFPSGGRDNSPLHF
>.|TRBV29-1|TRBJ1-2|TRBD1
TGCAGCGTCCGGACAGGAACTAACTATGGCTACACCTTC
CSVRTGTNYGYTF
>.|TRBV13|TRBJ2-2|.
TGTGCCAGCAGCTTAGGACAGAGTACCGGGGAGCTGTTTTTT
CASSLGQSTGELFF
>.|TRBV6-5|TRBJ2-7|.
TGTGCCAGCGGACGGCCGGGGTCCTACGAGCAGTACTTC
CASGRPGSYEQYF
>.|TRBV3-1/TRBV3-2|TRBJ1-1|TRBD1
TGTGCCAGCAGCCGAAACGACAGGGGAATGACTGAAGCTTTCTTT
CASSRNDRGMTEAFF
>.|TRBV11-2|TRBJ1-6|.
TGTGCCAGCAGCTCCGAATCCGGTTCACCCCTCCACTTT
CASSSESGSPLHF
>.|TRBV6-6|TRBJ1-2|TRBD1
TGTGCCAGCAGTTGGGGGACAGGGGAAGGCTACACCTTC
CASSWGTGEGYTF
>.|TRBV7-3|TRBJ2-3|.
TGTGCCAGCAGCTTAACCGGGCGTGCAGCCACAGATACGCAGTATTTT
CASSLTGRAATDTQYF
>.|TRBV7-7|TRBJ2-2|.
TGTGCCAGCAGCTCCACCCCAGGGCCCCTACTGACCGGGGAGCTGTTTTTT
CASSSTPGPLLTGELFF
>.|TRBV4-1|TRBJ1-6|.
TGCGCCAGCAGCCAGGGTAATGGCCACGATGGTTCACCCCTCCACTTT
CASSQGNGHDGSPLHF
>.|TRBV28|TRBJ2-7|.
TGTGCCAGCAGTCCCCTAGTGGAGAAGAACGAGCAGTACTTC
CASSPLVEKNEQYF
>.|TRBV7-9|TRBJ2-1|.
TGTGCTTTGGGGGCAGGGGAGCAGTTCTTC
CALGAGEQFF
>.|TRBV6-2/TRBV6-3|TRBJ1-2|.
TGTGCCAGCAGTTACTCGATGGGGGATGGCTACACCTTC
CASSYSMGDGYTF
>.|TRBV12-3/TRBV12-4|TRBJ1-5|.
TGTGCCAGCACGCGTAATAGCAATCAGCCCCAGCATTTT
CASTRNSNQPQHF
>.|TRBV28|TRBJ1-3|.
TGTGCCAGCAGACGACAAACCGGAAACACCATATATTTT
CASRRQTGNTIYF
>.|TRBV19|TRBJ2-3|.
TGTGCCAGTAGCTACGACCCAGATACGCAGTATTTT
CASSYDPDTQYF
>.|TRBV6-5|TRBJ1-1|.
TGTGCCAGCAGTTCCCTCGTCCAGATGAACACTGAAGCTTTCTTT
CASSSLVQMNTEAFF
>.|TRBV3-1/TRBV3-2|TRBJ1-2|.
TGTGCCAGCAGCCAAGATGGACGAGAGTATGGCTACACCTTC
CASSQDGREYGYTF
>.|TRBV5-1|TRBJ2-5|TRBD1
TGCGCCAGCAGCCAGCTTCCGGGACAGGGGGATGGAGAGACCCAGTACTTC
CASSQLPGQGDGETQYF
>.|TRBV9|TRBJ2-5|TRBD2
TGTGCCAGCAGCAGCGGGGGGGCCCCCCAAGAGACCCAGTACTTC
CASSSGGAPQETQYF
>.|TRBV28|TRBJ1-1|.
TGTGCCAGCCTGGAGGACACTGAAGCTTTCTTT
CASLEDTEAFF